This TCR beta chain was captured by sequencing in a study of vaccination and CD4 T cells after COVID-19. Overall study context: Overlapping SARS-CoV-2, HCoV-NL63, HCoV-OC43 and HCoV-229E spike peptides were used to stimulate cells.

The study sequenced cultured CD4+ T cell DNA using the Oncomine TCR Beta short-read assay. In TCRdb, the PCR reads were re-called with MiXCR into one record per CDR3 protein. The sample shows 10,000 or so distinct CDR3 sequences, approximately 57% of them seen only once. In the case of this clonotype: Antigen specificity is unknown.

Trimming shortened V by 5 bases and J by 5 bases, and 16 bases separated the two germline ends. CDR1 and CDR2 (germline): MDHEN, SYDVKM. The CDR3 sequence is 15 residues long. Treatment given: approximately nine-day PBMC culture with coronavirus spike peptide pools or control peptides (ViraFEST assay). Once peptide pools had expanded antigen-specific T cells, ViraFEST sequenced TCRs. This receptor was taken from a human donor who had recovered from COVID-19. The sequenced sample was CD4+ T cells from blood, cultured in vitro. The J gene is TRBJ2-1, the V gene TRBV28, with a tentative D call TRBD1 (6 bases). This CDR3 is CASSLGRGFHNEQFF. For the CDR3, the DNA is TGTGCCAGCAGTCTAGGCAGGGGTTTCCACAATGAGCAGTTCTTC.